Below, 10 T cell receptor beta chains from the same sample are listed, as sequenced in a study of cytomegalovirus exposure and HLA in healthy donors. 60 Vbeta and 13 Jbeta primers were used in PCR. Some clones are missing from TCRdb's copy, which holds only in-frame ones; the method was immunoSEQ multiplex PCR. The sample includes more than 140,000 clones, roughly 79% of them seen just once. Sequencing used PBMCs. The receptors here all came from a woman aged 40 to 50 in good health and CMV-seronegative.

The chain uses TRBV6-6 and TRBJ2-1, with 10 positions matching TRBD2. This CDR3 contains 16 residues. Looked up from germline, CDR1 is MNHNY and CDR2 is SVGAGI (reference sequence). V was clipped by 6 bases and J by 2 bases; unmatched bases: 7. The CDR3 protein is CASRSLAGVAYNEQFF. CDR3 DNA sequence: TGTGCCAGCAGAAGCCTAGCGGGAGTGGCCTACAATGAGCAGTTCTTC.

With regard to this clone: The germline gene is not matched at one end of the junction; a read error may be the cause. The rearrangement joins TRBV5-1 to TRBJ2-1; 11 bases are a match to TRBD2. There are 15 residues in the CDR3. Germline V gene sequence: CDR1 SGHRS, CDR2 YFSETQ. Here the CDR3 reads CASSRGLAVYNEQLF. In DNA form, the CDR3 reads TGCGCCAGCAGCCGGGGACTAGCGGTTTACAATGAGCAGCTCTTC.

This sequence joins TRBV30 and TRBJ2-1; maybe TRBD1 (5 bases). Trimming stripped 5 bases from V and 4 bases from J, with 15 bases between. Germline CDR1 GTSNPN, CDR2 SVGIG (reference sequence). CDR3 length equals 14 residues. The CDR3: CAWETDSRYNEQFF. The CDR3 nucleotides are TGTGCCTGGGAGACAGATTCGCGATACAATGAGCAGTTCTTC. Full variable domain (remainder filled in from reference TRBV30 and TRBJ2-1): SQTIHQWPATLVQPVGSPLSLECTVEGTSNPNLYWYRQAAGRGLQLLFYSVGIGQISSEVPQNLSASRPQDRQFILSSKKLLLSDSGFYLCAWETDSRYNEQFFGPGTRLTVL.

The chain couples TRBV5-5 to TRBJ2-6; a possible D gene is TRBD2 (6 bases). Germline CDR1 and CDR2: SGHKS and YYEKEE (reference sequence). Trimming left V 3 bases short and J 2 bases short, with 21 bases between. This CDR3 has 19 amino acids. The CDR3 DNA is TGTGCCAGCAGCTCCGCGGGACGATCGGCGACTCCTGGGGCCAACGTCCTGACTTTC. Translation: CASSSAGRSATPGANVLTF. Variable domain in full (rest from reference TRBV5-5 and TRBJ2-6): DAGVTQSPTHLIKTRGQQVTLRCSPISGHKSVSWYQQVLGQGPQFIFQYYEKEERGRGNFPDRFSARQFPNYSSELNVNALLLGDSALYLCASSSAGRSATPGANVLTFGAGSRLTVL.

The chain employs TRBV18 and TRBJ1-1, with 7 bases aligning to TRBD1. The CDR3 is 13 residues long. V shed 6 bases, J shed 6 bases, and the junction held 7 bases outside the gene matches. The V gene's germline CDR1 is KGHSH and CDR2 LQKENI. This chain's CDR3 is CASSHDRVAEAFF. The CDR3 bases are TGTGCCAGCTCCCACGACAGGGTAGCTGAAGCTTTCTTT.

This sequence joins TRBV20-1 and TRBJ2-1, with D unresolved. Between the trimmed V and J ends, which lost 2 bases and 4 bases, there was a span of 3 bases. Germline V gene sequence: CDR1 DFQATT, CDR2 SNEGSKA (reference sequence). CDR3 size: 11 residues. This chain's CDR3 is CSARSYNEQFF. CDR3 in DNA: TGCAGTGCTAGATCGTACAATGAGCAGTTCTTC.

This chain uses TRBV5-4 with TRBJ2-7; the D gene is possibly TRBD2 (5 bases). The CDR3 runs 16 residues. Germline CDR1 is SGHNT and CDR2 is YYREEE (reference sequence). V was pared by 0 bases and J by 4 bases, with 17 bases between. CDR3 coding DNA: TGTGCCAGCAGCTTGGCCGGGTCAGGAGGTCGGTACGAGCAGTACTTC. It codes for CASSLAGSGGRYEQYF.

The chain combines TRBV5-4 with TRBJ2-4, with TRBD1 as a possible D gene (5 bases). The CDR3 loop spans 14 amino acids. V lost 4 bases to trimming and J lost 2 bases, with 10 bases between them. CDR1 is SGHNT, CDR2 YYREEE, per germline (reference sequence). CDR3 nucleotide sequence: TGTGCCAGCAGCCATCAGGGTCCCAAAAACATTCAGTACTTC. Translation gives CASSHQGPKNIQYF. The full variable domain, rest sourced from reference TRBV5-4 and TRBJ2-4, is ETGVTQSPTHLIKTRGQQVTLRCSSQSGHNTVSWYQQALGQGPQFIFQYYREEENGRGNFPPRFSGLQFPNYSSELNVNALELDDSALYLCASSHQGPKNIQYFGAGTRLSVL.

The chain recombines TRBV11-2 with TRBJ2-7, with 8 nucleotides matching TRBD2. Germline CDR1 SGHAT, CDR2 FQNNGV. V was pared by 4 bases and J by 6 bases, with 8 bases of the junction left unmatched. This CDR3 contains 14 residues. In DNA, the CDR3 is TGTGCCAGCAGCTCACAGGGACTAGAGGTCGAGCAGTACTTC. As protein: CASSSQGLEVEQYF.

This clone was seen more than once but under ten times. This chain links TRBV2 with TRBJ1-6, with 9 bases that match TRBD1. V shed 6 bases and J 15 bases; nucleotides not matched to a gene: 12. Germline loops: CDR1 SNHLY, CDR2 FYNNEI. The CDR3 sequence is 14 residues long. This CDR3 is CASRYPGQGLDLHF. Written as DNA, the CDR3 is TGTGCCAGCAGGTATCCGGGACAGGGTTTGGACCTCCACTTT. The whole variable domain, filled in from reference TRBV2 and TRBJ1-6, reads EPEVTQTPSHQVTQMGQEVILRCVPISNHLYFYWYRQILGQKVEFLVSFYNNEISEKSEIFDDQFSVERPDGSNFTLKIRSTKLEDSAMYFCASRYPGQGLDLHFGNGTRLTVT.